These 22 T cell receptor beta chains share one sample of origin, sequenced in a study of cytomegalovirus exposure and HLA in healthy donors. 60 Vbeta and 13 Jbeta primers were used in PCR. The method was immunoSEQ multiplex PCR; TCRdb's version includes in-frame clones alone and lacks a portion of them. This sample has roughly 160,000 clones, with approximately 84% found just once. The sample comprised PBMCs. These TCRs come from a man aged 30 to 39 in good health and CMV-seropositive.

The V and J genes are TRBV2 and TRBJ2-7; 9 bases agree with TRBD1. J was trimmed by 6 bases and V by 10 bases; bases with no gene match: 10. Germline V gene lookup returns CDR1 SNHLY and CDR2 FYNNEI. CDR3 size: 13 residues. The CDR3 here is CATDRGDDGEQYV. CDR3 nucleotide sequence: TGTGCCACCGACAGGGGGGATGATGGCGAGCAGTACGTC.

This chain uses TRBV5-4 with TRBJ1-2; TRBD1 might be the D (6 bases). Looked up from germline, CDR1 is SGHNT and CDR2 is YYREEE (reference sequence). V gave up 2 bases and J gave up 4 bases, with 18 bases separating them. This CDR3 comprises 16 residues. CDR3 in amino acids: CASSLKSGTTSYGYTF. The DNA for the CDR3 is TGTGCCAGCAGCTTAAAATCCGGGACAACAAGCTATGGCTACACCTTC.

The CDR3 protein is CASSSGTGVYEQYF. CDR3 in DNA: TGCGCCAGCAGCTCCGGGACAGGGGTCTACGAGCAGTACTTC. V gene TRBV5-1 combines with J gene TRBJ2-5; 10 bases are shared with TRBD1. The J call may not be correct, given that the DNA end is closer to TRBJ2-7. The CDR3 has 14 amino acids. Germline V gives CDR1 SGHRS, CDR2 YFSETQ.

The rearrangement joins TRBV7-9 to TRBJ2-2, with no clear D. Germline V lookup: CDR1 SEHNR, CDR2 FQNEAQ (reference sequence). The CDR3 loop spans 13 amino acids. V was cut by 1 base and J by 7 bases, with 7 bases left in between. The DNA for the CDR3 is TGTGCCAGCAGCTTAGTGGCGGTCGGGGAGCTGTTTTTT. Protein sequence: CASSLVAVGELFF. The entire variable domain, with the rest obtained from reference TRBV7-9 and TRBJ2-2, is as follows: DTGVSQNPRHKITKRGQNVTFRCDPISEHNRLYWYRQTLGQGPEFLTYFQNEAQLEKSRLLSDRFSAERPKGSFSTLEIQRTEQGDSAMYLCASSLVAVGELFFGEGSRLTVL.

This rearrangement joins TRBV7-2 to TRBJ1-1; D is undetermined. The length of the CDR3 is 12 residues. V lost 5 bases and J 1 base, leaving 5 bases between the germline ends. Germline loops: CDR1 SGHTA, CDR2 FQGNSA. In DNA, the CDR3 is TGTGCCAGCAGCAGCCGGAACACTGAAGCTTTCTTT. Amino acid sequence: CASSSRNTEAFF.

The rearrangement links TRBV11-2 to TRBJ2-4; D is perhaps TRBD2 (5 bases). Germline assignment: CDR1 SGHAT and CDR2 FQNNGV. This CDR3 has 16 residues. V was shortened by 5 bases and J by 1 base, with 15 bases between the two germline ends. CDR3 in amino acids: CASSPYRTEAKNIQYF. Here the CDR3 DNA reads TGTGCCAGCAGCCCTTATAGGACTGAGGCCAAAAACATTCAGTACTTC.

This chain connects TRBV5-4 to TRBJ2-1; 15 bases match TRBD2. Germline loops: CDR1 SGHNT, CDR2 YYREEE (reference sequence). V trimming: 4 bases; J trimming: 4 bases; junction bases outside the gene matches: 3. CDR3 length equals 16 residues. CDR3 nucleotides: TGTGCCAGCAGCAGAGGGACTAGCGGGAGGTACAATGAGCAGTTCTTC. Amino acids: CASSRGTSGRYNEQFF.

The rearrangement links TRBV6-5 to TRBJ2-3, with D hard to call. V lost 2 bases and J 5 bases, leaving 8 bases between the germline ends. CDR3 size: 13 residues. CDR1 and CDR2 (germline): MNHEY, SVGAGI. The CDR3 region is CASSYEPKDTQYF. Written as DNA, the CDR3 is TGTGCCAGCAGTTACGAGCCCAAAGATACGCAGTATTTT.

V gene TRBV7-2 combines with J gene TRBJ2-5; no definite D call. CDR3 length: 13 amino acids. V gave up 6 bases and J gave up 2 bases, with 10 bases separating them. Germline V gene data show CDR1 as SGHTA and CDR2 as FQGNSA. CDR3 amino acids: CASRYNQQETQYF. CDR3 bases: TGTGCCAGCAGATACAACCAGCAAGAGACCCAGTACTTC.

The chain recombines TRBV7-2 with TRBJ2-1; the match to TRBD2 covers 9 bases. Germline V CDR1 and CDR2: SGHTA, FQGNSA. V lost 2 bases, J lost 0 bases, and 8 bases stayed unmatched. The CDR3 has 18 residues. CDR3 region: CASSLRLSGGLSYNEQFF. CDR3 DNA sequence: TGTGCCAGCAGCTTAAGGCTTAGCGGGGGACTCTCCTACAATGAGCAGTTCTTC.

The chain employs TRBV7-2 and TRBJ1-1; 8 bases align to TRBD1. The CDR3 loop spans 14 amino acids. Germline CDR1 SGHTA, CDR2 FQGNSA. Trimming took 5 bases from V and 1 from J; bases not matched to a gene: 3. The DNA for the CDR3 is TGTGCCAGCAGCCCGACAGGGGCGAACACTGAAGCTTTCTTT. Its translation: CASSPTGANTEAFF.

The chain joins TRBV13 to TRBJ2-5; tentative D call: TRBD1 (6 bases). The end of the DNA is better explained by TRBJ2-7, so the J call may be wrong. CDR1 and CDR2 from the germline V gene are PRHDT and FYEKMQ (reference sequence). CDR3 size: 15 residues. CDR3 in amino acids: CASSLGLGAAYEQYF. In DNA, the CDR3 is TGTGCCAGCAGCTTAGGCTTGGGGGCAGCCTACGAGCAGTACTTC.

This rearrangement joins TRBV5-3 to TRBJ2-7; the match to TRBD2 covers 14 bases. TRBV5-3 is recorded as an ORF, its role being uncertain. The trim removed 3 bases at V and 6 bases at J, leaving 8 bases unmatched. The CDR3 contains 16 residues. CDR3 nucleotide sequence: TGTGCCAGAAGCTGGGGACTAGCGGGAGATAGGCGCGAGCAGTACGTC. Amino acids: CARSWGLAGDRREQYV.

V gene TRBV29-1 combines with J gene TRBJ2-5, with D possibly matching TRBD1 (6 bases). The V end lost 7 bases, the J end lost 2 bases, and 14 bases lay between the germline ends. Per germline, CDR1 SQVTM and CDR2 ANQGSEA. The CDR3 has 13 amino acids. The CDR3 protein is CSAYTDRQETQYF. The CDR3 region has the DNA TGCAGCGCATACACCGACAGGCAAGAGACCCAGTACTTC. The full variable domain, in which reference TRBV29-1 and TRBJ2-5 provide the parts outside the CDR3, is SAVISQKPSRDICQRGTSLTIQCQVDSQVTMMFWYRQQPGQSLTLIATANQGSEATYESGFVIDKFPISRPNLTFSTLTVSNMSPEDSSIYLCSAYTDRQETQYFGPGTRLLVL.

The V call is TRBV21-1, the J call TRBJ2-7; the DNA was not compared with TRBD1, the D call given in the table. TRBV21-1 is flagged as a pseudogene. This CDR3 contains 16 residues. The DNA of the CDR3 is TGTGCCAGCAGCAACGGGGTTAGGGACAGGGTACACGAGCAGTACGTC. This gives the protein CASSNGVRDRVHEQYV.

V and J are TRBV27 and TRBJ1-1; weak D call: TRBD1 (5 bases). V was cut by 4 bases and J by 5 bases, with 14 bases left in between. Germline assignment: CDR1 MNHEY and CDR2 SMNVEV (reference sequence). This CDR3 spans 14 amino acids. As DNA, the CDR3 is TGTGCCAGCAGTTCCCAAAGGGGTGGAACTGAAGCTTTCTTT. This encodes CASSSQRGGTEAFF.

Only a few counts were recorded for this clone. This chain uses TRBV12-5 with TRBJ1-1; unclear D gene. This CDR3 is 12 amino acids long. The ends were cut back, 3 bases at V and 2 bases at J, with 4 bases in the middle. The germline V gene encodes CDR1 LGHNT and CDR2 FRNRAP. The CDR3 region has the DNA TGTGCTAGTGGTTTCAGAAACACTGAAGCTTTCTTT. This gives the protein CASGFRNTEAFF. Full variable domain (remainder filled in from reference TRBV12-5 and TRBJ1-1): DARVTQTPRHKVTEMGQEVTMRCQPILGHNTVFWYRQTMMQGLELLAYFRNRAPLDDSGMPKDRFSAEMPDATLATLKIQPSEPRDSAVYFCASGFRNTEAFFGQGTRLTVV.

In the case of this clone: Compared with germline, one end of the junction differs, possibly owing to a read error. V and J are TRBV7-9 and TRBJ2-5; D is possibly TRBD2 (6 bases). The length of the CDR3 is 14 residues. In germline, CDR1 is SEHNR, CDR2 FQNEAQ (reference sequence). The CDR3 coding sequence is TGTTCCAGCAGCCCCTCGTGGGGGGAAGAGACCCAGTACTTC. Encoded protein: CSSSPSWGEETQYF.

This chain links TRBV19 with TRBJ2-1; 9 positions agree with TRBD1. This CDR3 has 14 residues. Germline V gene lookup returns CDR1 LNHDA and CDR2 SQIVND (reference sequence). The junction had 1 base not matched to a gene; V was cut back by 3 bases and J by 4 bases. CDR3 sequence: CASSIGQGYNEQFF. CDR3 coding DNA: TGTGCCAGTAGTATCGGACAGGGGTACAATGAGCAGTTCTTC.

The chain is built from TRBV7-2 and TRBJ1-4, with 7 nucleotides matching TRBD1. Trimming at V came to 1 base and at J to 10 bases, leaving 6 bases not matched to a gene. This CDR3 is 14 amino acids long. Germline loops: CDR1 SGHTA, CDR2 FQGNSA. DNA for the CDR3: TGTGCCAGCAGCTTAGGACAGGGCGGCGGAAAACTGTTTTTT. Protein sequence: CASSLGQGGGKLFF.

The chain combines TRBV4-3 with TRBJ2-7; D call uncertain. From germline, CDR1 is LGHNA and CDR2 YSLEER. The length of the CDR3 is 14 residues. Trimming shortened V by 0 bases and J by 4 bases, and 10 bases separated the two germline ends. CDR3 region: CASSQEHSAYEQYF. The CDR3 coding sequence is TGCGCCAGCAGCCAAGAACACAGTGCGTACGAGCAGTACTTC.

This chain connects TRBV6-5 to TRBJ2-1, with a tentative D call TRBD2 (5 bases). CDR3 length: 13 amino acids. Trimming took 5 bases from V and 9 from J, leaving 14 bases between them. Germline V lookup: CDR1 MNHEY, CDR2 SVGAGI. CDR3 residues: CASSLQRRGEQFF. The DNA for the CDR3 is TGTGCCAGCAGTCTACAGCGGAGAGGTGAGCAGTTCTTC.